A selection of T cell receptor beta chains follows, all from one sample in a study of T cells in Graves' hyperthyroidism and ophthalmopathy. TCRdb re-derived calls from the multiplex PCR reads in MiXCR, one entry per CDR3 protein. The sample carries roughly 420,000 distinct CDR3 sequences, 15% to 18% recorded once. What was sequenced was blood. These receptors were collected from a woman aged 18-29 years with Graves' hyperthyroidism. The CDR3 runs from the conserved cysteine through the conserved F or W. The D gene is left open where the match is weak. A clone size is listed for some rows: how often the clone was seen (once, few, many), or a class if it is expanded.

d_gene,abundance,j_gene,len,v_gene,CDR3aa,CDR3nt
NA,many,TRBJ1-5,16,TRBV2,CASSDSGGRGNQPQHF,TGTGCCAGCAGCGACAGCGGAGGCAGGGGAAATCAGCCCCAGCATTTT
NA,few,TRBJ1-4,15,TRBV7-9,CASSPTGGTNEKLFF,TGTGCCAGCAGCCCGACAGGCGGAACTAATGAAAAACTGTTTTTT
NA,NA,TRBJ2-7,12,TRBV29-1,CSVEATIGEQYF,TGCAGCGTTGAAGCGACGATTGGCGAGCAGTACTTC
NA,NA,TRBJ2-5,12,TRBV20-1,CSAIGTQETQYF,TGCAGTGCCATTGGGACCCAAGAGACCCAGTACTTC
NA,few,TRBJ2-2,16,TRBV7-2,CASSLVPAPNTGELFF,TGTGCCAGCAGCTTAGTCCCGGCTCCGAACACCGGGGAGCTGTTTTTT
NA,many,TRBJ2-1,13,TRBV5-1,CASRLSDVVEQFF,TGCGCCAGCCGGCTGAGCGACGTAGTTGAGCAGTTCTTC
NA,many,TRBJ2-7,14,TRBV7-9,CASSSDLQFYEQYF,TGTGCCAGCAGCTCAGACTTACAGTTCTACGAGCAGTACTTC
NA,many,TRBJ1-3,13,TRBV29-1,CSVAQGLGNTIYF,TGCAGCGTTGCACAGGGATTGGGAAACACCATATATTTT
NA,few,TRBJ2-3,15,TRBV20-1,CSAPTSGQSTDTQYF,TGCAGTGCACCGACCAGCGGGCAGAGCACAGATACGCAGTATTTT
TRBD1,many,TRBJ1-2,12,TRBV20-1,CSAEDRDYGYTF,TGCAGTGCTGAGGACAGGGACTATGGCTACACCTTC
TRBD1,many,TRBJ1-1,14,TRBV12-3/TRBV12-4,CASSLDRARTEAFF,TGTGCCAGCAGTTTGGACAGGGCCCGCACTGAAGCTTTCTTT
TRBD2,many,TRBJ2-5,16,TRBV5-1,CASSPGGSGVQETQYF,TGCGCCAGCAGTCCCGGCGGTAGCGGGGTTCAAGAGACCCAGTACTTC
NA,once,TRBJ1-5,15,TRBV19,CASSIGELSNQPQHF,TGTGCCAGTAGTATCGGCGAATTGAGCAATCAGCCCCAGCATTTT
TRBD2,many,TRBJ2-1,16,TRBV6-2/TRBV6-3,CASSSRLAGLNNEQFF,TGTGCCAGCAGTTCCCGACTAGCGGGGCTAAACAATGAGCAGTTCTTC
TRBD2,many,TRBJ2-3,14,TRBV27,CASRIAGGQGTQYF,TGTGCCAGCAGGATAGCGGGGGGCCAGGGTACGCAGTATTTT
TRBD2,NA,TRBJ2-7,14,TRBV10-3,CAINQRGLSLEQYF,TGTGCCATCAACCAGCGGGGACTGTCCCTCGAGCAGTACTTC
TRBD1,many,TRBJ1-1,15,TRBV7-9,CASSPPWGTGFEAFF,TGTGCCAGCAGCCCGCCTTGGGGGACAGGCTTTGAAGCTTTCTTT
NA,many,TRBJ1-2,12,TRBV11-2,CASSSGGYGYTF,TGTGCCAGCAGCTCGGGGGGCTATGGCTACACCTTC
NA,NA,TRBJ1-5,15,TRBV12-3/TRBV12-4,CASTRILGSNQPQHF,TGTGCCAGCACCCGGATTCTGGGTAGCAATCAGCCCCAGCATTTT
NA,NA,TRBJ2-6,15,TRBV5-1,CASRTEAAGANVLTF,TGCGCCAGCAGAACGGAAGCTGCTGGGGCCAACGTCCTGACTTTC
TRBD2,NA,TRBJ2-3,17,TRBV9,CASSTRLAGVGTDTQYF,TGTGCCAGCAGTACTCGGCTAGCGGGGGTCGGCACAGATACGCAGTATTTT
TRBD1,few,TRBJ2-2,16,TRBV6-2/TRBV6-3,CASSFTPGQGTGELFF,TGTGCCAGCAGTTTCACTCCGGGACAGGGGACCGGGGAGCTGTTTTTT
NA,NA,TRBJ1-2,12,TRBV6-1,CASSEGMYGYTF,TGTGCCAGCAGTGAGGGGATGTATGGCTACACCTTC
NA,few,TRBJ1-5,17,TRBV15,CATSTTRGGRTNQPQHF,TGTGCCACCAGCACAACCAGAGGAGGAAGAACCAATCAGCCCCAGCATTTT
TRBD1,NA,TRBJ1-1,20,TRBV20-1,CSARDVLDGTGGFRNTEAFF,TGCAGTGCTAGAGATGTTCTTGATGGGACAGGGGGCTTCAGGAACACTGAAGCTTTCTTT
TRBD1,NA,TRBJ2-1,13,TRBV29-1,CSAWTGTHNEQFF,TGCAGCGCTTGGACAGGGACTCACAATGAGCAGTTCTTC
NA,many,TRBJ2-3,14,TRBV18,CASSPQEDTDTQYF,TGTGCCAGCTCACCACAGGAGGACACAGATACGCAGTATTTT
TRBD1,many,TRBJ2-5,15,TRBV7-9,CASSLPGQGAKTQYF,TGTGCCAGCAGCTTACCGGGACAGGGGGCGAAGACCCAGTACTTC
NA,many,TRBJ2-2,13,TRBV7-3,CASSPRVTGELFF,TGTGCCAGCAGCCCCAGGGTAACCGGGGAGCTGTTTTTT
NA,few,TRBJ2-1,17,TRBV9,CASSVEVRTGQINEQFF,TGTGCCAGCAGCGTAGAGGTGAGGACTGGCCAAATCAATGAGCAGTTCTTC
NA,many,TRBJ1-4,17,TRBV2,CASIGSTRTVQNEKLFF,TGTGCCAGCATCGGCAGCACCCGGACAGTTCAAAATGAAAAACTGTTTTTT
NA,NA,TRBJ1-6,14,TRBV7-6,CASSLEGSRILLHF,TGTGCCAGCAGCTTAGAGGGCTCGAGGATTCTCCTCCACTTT
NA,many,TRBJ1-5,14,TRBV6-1,CASSEARGYQPQHF,TGTGCCAGCAGTGAAGCGAGGGGGTATCAGCCCCAGCATTTT
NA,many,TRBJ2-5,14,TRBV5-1,CASSLGVFQDGSYF,TGCGCCAGCAGCTTGGGAGTCTTCCAAGATGGGTCGTACTTC
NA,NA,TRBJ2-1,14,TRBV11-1,CASSSDSGHNEQFF,TGTGCCAGCAGTTCCGACTCGGGCCACAATGAGCAGTTCTTC
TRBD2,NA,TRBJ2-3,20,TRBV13,CASSRRGLAGGTGATDTQYF,TGTGCCAGCAGTCGCAGGGGGCTAGCGGGAGGCACCGGGGCTACAGATACGCAGTATTTT
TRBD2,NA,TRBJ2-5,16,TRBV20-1,CSALRTSGGDQETQYF,TGCAGTGCCCTCAGGACTAGCGGGGGGGATCAAGAGACCCAGTACTTC
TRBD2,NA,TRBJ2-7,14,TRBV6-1,CASSATSGSSVQYF,TGTGCCAGCAGTGCAACTAGCGGGAGTTCGGTGCAGTACTTC
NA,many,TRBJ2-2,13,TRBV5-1,CASSPSDTGELFF,TGCGCCAGCAGCCCCTCGGACACCGGGGAGCTGTTTTTT
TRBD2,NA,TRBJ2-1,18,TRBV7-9,CASSLGGLAGVPYNEQFF,TGTGCCAGCAGCTTAGGGGGGCTAGCGGGAGTCCCCTACAATGAGCAGTTCTTC
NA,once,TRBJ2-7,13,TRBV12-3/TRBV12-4,CASSSAGSNEQYF,TGTGCCAGCAGTTCGGCAGGGAGTAACGAGCAGTACTTC
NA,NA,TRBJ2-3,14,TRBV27,CASSFRLATDTQYF,TGTGCCAGCAGTTTTAGGCTAGCTACAGATACGCAGTATTTT
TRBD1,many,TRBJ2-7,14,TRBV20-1,CSAYTGTDRYEQYF,TGCAGTGCTTATACCGGGACAGACCGCTACGAGCAGTACTTC
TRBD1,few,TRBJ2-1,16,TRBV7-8,CASSFPRQGAPNEQFF,TGTGCCAGCAGCTTCCCCCGACAGGGGGCACCTAATGAGCAGTTCTTC
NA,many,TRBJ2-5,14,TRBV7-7,CASSANRIQETQYF,TGTGCTAGCAGCGCAAACAGAATCCAAGAGACCCAGTACTTC
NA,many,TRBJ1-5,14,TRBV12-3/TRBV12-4,CASSPDWGDQPQHF,TGTGCCAGCAGCCCCGACTGGGGGGATCAGCCCCAGCATTTT
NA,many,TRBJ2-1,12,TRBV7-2,CASSVSAAGQFF,TGTGCCAGCAGCGTTAGCGCTGCGGGGCAGTTCTTC
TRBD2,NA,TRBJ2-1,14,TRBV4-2,CASSQTASGHEQFF,TGTGCCAGCAGCCAAACGGCTAGCGGTCATGAGCAGTTCTTC
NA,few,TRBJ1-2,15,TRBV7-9,CASSRSTAGIYGYTF,TGTGCCAGCAGCCGTTCTACGGCGGGTATCTATGGCTACACCTTC
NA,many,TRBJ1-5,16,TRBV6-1,CASSEASGQGNQPQHF,TGTGCCAGCAGTGAAGCATCGGGGCAGGGCAATCAGCCCCAGCATTTT
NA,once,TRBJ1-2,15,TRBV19,CASKGGVWGNYGYTF,TGTGCCAGTAAGGGAGGGGTTTGGGGTAACTATGGCTACACCTTC
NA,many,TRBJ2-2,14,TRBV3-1,CASSHRGNTGELFF,TGTGCCAGCAGCCACAGGGGTAACACCGGGGAGCTGTTTTTT
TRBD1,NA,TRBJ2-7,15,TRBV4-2,CASSQGVGTGGEQYF,TGTGCCAGCAGCCAAGGTGTTGGGACAGGCGGCGAGCAGTACTTC
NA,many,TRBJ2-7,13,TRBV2,CASRGQGTYEQYF,TGTGCCAGCAGGGGGCAGGGGACCTACGAGCAGTACTTC
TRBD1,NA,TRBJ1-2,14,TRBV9,CASGQGLIPYGYTF,TGTGCCAGCGGACAGGGACTCATACCCTATGGCTACACCTTC
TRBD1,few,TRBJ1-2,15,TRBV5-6,CASSFPTGSVSGYTF,TGTGCCAGCAGCTTCCCGACAGGGTCGGTCAGTGGCTACACCTTC
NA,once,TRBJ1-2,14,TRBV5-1,CASSLLAGTYGYTF,TGCGCCAGCAGCTTGTTAGCCGGGACCTATGGCTACACCTTC
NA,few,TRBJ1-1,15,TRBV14,CASSQDWTTNTEAFF,TGTGCCAGCAGCCAAGACTGGACAACGAACACTGAAGCTTTCTTT